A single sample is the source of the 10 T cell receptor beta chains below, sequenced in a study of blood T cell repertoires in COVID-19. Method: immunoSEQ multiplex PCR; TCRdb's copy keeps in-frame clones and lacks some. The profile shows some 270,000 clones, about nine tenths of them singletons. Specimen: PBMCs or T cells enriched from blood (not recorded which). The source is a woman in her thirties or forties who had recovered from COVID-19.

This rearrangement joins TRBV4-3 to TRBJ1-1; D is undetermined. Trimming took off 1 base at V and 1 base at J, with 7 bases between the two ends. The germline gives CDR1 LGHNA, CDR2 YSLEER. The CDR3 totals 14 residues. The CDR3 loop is CASSQAPGNTEAFF. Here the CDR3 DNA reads TGCGCCAGCAGCCAAGCGCCGGGGAACACTGAAGCTTTCTTT.

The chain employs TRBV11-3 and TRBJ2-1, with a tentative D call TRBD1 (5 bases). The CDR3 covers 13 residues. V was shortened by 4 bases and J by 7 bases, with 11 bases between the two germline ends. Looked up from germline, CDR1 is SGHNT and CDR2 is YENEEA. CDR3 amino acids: CASSSLPGNEQFF. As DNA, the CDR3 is TGTGCCAGCAGCTCCCTACCAGGGAATGAGCAGTTCTTC.

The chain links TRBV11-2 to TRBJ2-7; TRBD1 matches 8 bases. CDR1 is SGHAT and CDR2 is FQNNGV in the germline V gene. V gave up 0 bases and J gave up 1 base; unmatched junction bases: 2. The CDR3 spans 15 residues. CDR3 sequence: CASSLERTGSYEQYF. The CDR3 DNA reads TGTGCCAGCAGCTTAGAGAGGACAGGGTCCTACGAGCAGTACTTC.

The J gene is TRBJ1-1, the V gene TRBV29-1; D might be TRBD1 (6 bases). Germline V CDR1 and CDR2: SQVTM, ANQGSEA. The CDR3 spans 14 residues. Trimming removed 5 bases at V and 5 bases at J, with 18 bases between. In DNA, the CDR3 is TGCAGCGTTTCCGCAGGGGCTGGCGGGACTGAAGCTTTCTTT. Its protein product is CSVSAGAGGTEAFF.

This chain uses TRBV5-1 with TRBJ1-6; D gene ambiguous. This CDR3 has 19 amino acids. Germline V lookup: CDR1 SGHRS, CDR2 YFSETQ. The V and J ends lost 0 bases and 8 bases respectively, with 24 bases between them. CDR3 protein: CASSLVSLGLPQRDSPLHF. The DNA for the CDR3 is TGCGCCAGCAGCTTGGTGTCCTTGGGCCTTCCCCAGAGGGATTCACCCCTCCACTTT.

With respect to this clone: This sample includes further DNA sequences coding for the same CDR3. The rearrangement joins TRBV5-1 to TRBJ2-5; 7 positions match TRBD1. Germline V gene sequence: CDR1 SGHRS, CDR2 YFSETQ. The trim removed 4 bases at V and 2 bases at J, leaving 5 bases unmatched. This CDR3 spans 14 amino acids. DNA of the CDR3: TGCGCCAGCAGCAGGGGGCAAGGACAAGAGACCCAGTACTTC. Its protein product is CASSRGQGQETQYF.

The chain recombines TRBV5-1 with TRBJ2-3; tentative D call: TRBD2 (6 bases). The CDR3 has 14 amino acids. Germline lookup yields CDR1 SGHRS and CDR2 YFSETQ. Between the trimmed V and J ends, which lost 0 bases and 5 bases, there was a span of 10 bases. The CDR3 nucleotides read TGCGCCAGCAGCTTGGGACAAGCGGGAGATACGCAGTATTTT. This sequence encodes CASSLGQAGDTQYF. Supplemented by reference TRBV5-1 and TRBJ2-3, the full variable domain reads KAGVTQTPRYLIKTRGQQVTLSCSPISGHRSVSWYQQTPGQGLQFLFEYFSETQRNKGNFPGRFSGRQFSNSRSEMNVSTLELGDSALYLCASSLGQAGDTQYFGPGTRLTVL.

The CDR3 DNA sequence: TGTGCCACCAGATCCGGGACAGGGGGGACTGAAGCTTTCTTT. Translation gives CATRSGTGGTEAFF. The chain carries TRBV15 and TRBJ1-1; 11 bases are shared with TRBD1. J lost 5 bases, V lost 6 bases, and 5 bases had no gene match. The CDR3 is made up of 14 amino acids. CDR1 LNHNV and CDR2 YYDKDF come from the germline V gene (reference sequence). Looking up the rest from reference TRBV15 and TRBJ1-1 gives the full variable domain: DAMVIQNPRYQVTQFGKPVTLSCSQTLNHNVMYWYQQKSSQAPKLLFHYYDKDFNNEADTPDNFQSRRPNTSFCFLDIRSPGLGDTAMYLCATRSGTGGTEAFFGQGTRLTVV.

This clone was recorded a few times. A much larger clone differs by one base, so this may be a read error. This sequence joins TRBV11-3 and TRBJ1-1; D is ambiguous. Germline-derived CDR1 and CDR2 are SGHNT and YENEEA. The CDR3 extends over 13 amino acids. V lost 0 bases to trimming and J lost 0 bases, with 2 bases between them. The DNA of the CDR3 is TGTGCCAGCAGCTTAGATATGAACACTGAAGCTTTCTTT. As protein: CASSLDMNTEAFF.

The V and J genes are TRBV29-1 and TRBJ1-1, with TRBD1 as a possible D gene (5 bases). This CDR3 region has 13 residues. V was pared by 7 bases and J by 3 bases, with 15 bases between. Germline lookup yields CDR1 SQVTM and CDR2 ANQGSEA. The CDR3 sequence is CSATGGEDTEAFF. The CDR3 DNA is TGCAGCGCGACGGGGGGTGAGGACACTGAAGCTTTCTTT. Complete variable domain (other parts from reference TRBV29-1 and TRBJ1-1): SAVISQKPSRDICQRGTSLTIQCQVDSQVTMMFWYRQQPGQSLTLIATANQGSEATYESGFVIDKFPISRPNLTFSTLTVSNMSPEDSSIYLCSATGGEDTEAFFGQGTRLTVV.